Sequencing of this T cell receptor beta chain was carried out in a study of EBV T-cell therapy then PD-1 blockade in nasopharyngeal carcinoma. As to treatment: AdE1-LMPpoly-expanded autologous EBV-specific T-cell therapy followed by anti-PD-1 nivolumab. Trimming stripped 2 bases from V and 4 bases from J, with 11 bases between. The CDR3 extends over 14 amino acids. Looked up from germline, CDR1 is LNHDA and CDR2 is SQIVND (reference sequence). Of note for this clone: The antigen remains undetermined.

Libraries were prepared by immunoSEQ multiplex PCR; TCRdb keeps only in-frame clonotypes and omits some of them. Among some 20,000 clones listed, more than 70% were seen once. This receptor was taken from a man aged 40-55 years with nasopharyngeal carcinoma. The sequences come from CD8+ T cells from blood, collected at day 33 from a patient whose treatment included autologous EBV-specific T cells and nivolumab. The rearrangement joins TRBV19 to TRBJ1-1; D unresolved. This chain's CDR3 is CASSIWSGATEAFF. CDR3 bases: TGTGCCAGTAGTATATGGAGTGGTGCCACTGAAGCTTTCTTT.